The 17 T cell receptor beta chains given below trace back to one sample, sequenced in a study of shared clonotypes between healthy human individuals. The data were produced by immunoSEQ multiplex PCR, yet TCRdb's version contains in-frame clones alone and is incomplete. The sample lists about 1.5 million clones; around 98% were seen once. Sequencing input: naive CD4+ T cells sorted from blood. The sample's subset: CD45RA+ positively selected. The receptors stem from a young man in good health.

J is TRBJ1-2 and V is TRBV27, with D possibly matching TRBD1 (6 bases). V dropped 5 bases and J dropped 1 base, with 11 bases sitting between them. Germline CDR1 reads MNHEY; CDR2 reads SMNVEV (reference sequence). The CDR3 loop spans 14 amino acids. The CDR3 nucleotides read TGTGCCAGCAGTCTGCTCAGGGGTAACTATGGCTACACCTTC. Protein product: CASSLLRGNYGYTF.

The chain employs TRBV7-2 and TRBJ2-7, with D tentatively TRBD1 (6 bases). The CDR3 runs 12 residues. Germline V gene data show CDR1 as SGHTA and CDR2 as FQGNSA. V shed 2 bases and J shed 7 bases, with 9 bases lying between them. CDR3 residues: CASSLSTGEQYF. Written as DNA, the CDR3 is TGTGCCAGCAGCTTATCAACAGGGGAGCAGTACTTC.

This rearrangement joins TRBV5-4 to TRBJ2-3; D is uncertain. Trimming took 2 bases from V and 3 from J, leaving 16 bases between them. Germline V CDR1 and CDR2: SGHNT, YYREEE (reference sequence). CDR3 size: 16 residues. CDR3: CASSFRRQSSTDTQYF. CDR3 DNA: TGTGCCAGCAGCTTTAGGCGTCAGTCTTCTACAGATACGCAGTATTTT.

This chain uses TRBV19 with TRBJ1-4, with 7 bases fitting TRBD1. The CDR3 spans 13 residues. Unmatched junction bases numbered 10, after V lost 4 bases and J lost 14 bases. Germline V gene lookup returns CDR1 LNHDA and CDR2 SQIVND (reference sequence). The CDR3 DNA reads TGTGCCAGTAGTAAACCAGGGGGGGGTCTTCTGTTTTTT. Translated, it gives CASSKPGGGLLFF.

This clone was recorded once. This sequence joins TRBV10-3 and TRBJ2-2; no definite D call. Trimming removed 4 bases from V and 3 bases from J, with 3 bases in between. Per the germline V gene, CDR1 is ENHRY and CDR2 is SYGVKD. This CDR3 spans 12 amino acids. The CDR3 reads CAISVYTGELFF. The DNA of the CDR3 is TGTGCCATCAGTGTTTACACCGGGGAGCTGTTTTTT.

The chain combines TRBV15 with TRBJ2-7; weak D call: TRBD1 (6 bases). Germline CDR1 and CDR2: LNHNV and YYDKDF (reference sequence). The V end was cut by 8 bases, the J end by 1 base, with 15 bases between. The CDR3 contains 14 residues. The CDR3 DNA follows: TGTGCCACCCGAAGGACAGTAGTTTCCTACGAGCAGTACTTC. It specifies CATRRTVVSYEQYF.

This clone was seen a single time. V gene TRBV27 combines with J gene TRBJ2-7; 7 nucleotides agree with TRBD1. CDR1 is MNHEY and CDR2 is SMNVEV in the germline V gene (reference sequence). The CDR3 has 13 amino acids. J gave up 3 bases and V 6 bases, and 5 bases lay outside the gene matches. CDR3 in amino acids: CASRSRQGYEQYF. The CDR3 DNA is TGTGCCAGCAGATCCCGACAGGGCTACGAGCAGTACTTC.

The chain combines TRBV11-2 with TRBJ2-3, with D perhaps TRBD1 (5 bases). CDR3 size: 15 residues. Germline-derived CDR1 and CDR2 are SGHAT and FQNNGV. The V end was cut by 1 base, the J end by 3 bases, with 11 bases between. The CDR3 bases are TGTGCCAGCAGCTTAGCAGACAGATATACAGATACGCAGTATTTT. Translated, it gives CASSLADRYTDTQYF.

About this clone itself: Other DNA sequences from this sample encode an identical CDR3 as well. The chain employs TRBV28 and TRBJ2-1; D remains unclear. The CDR3 sequence is 11 residues long. V shed 6 bases and J shed 4 bases, with 4 bases lying between them. From germline, CDR1 is MDHEN and CDR2 SYDVKM. The CDR3 is CASRTYNEQFF. DNA of the CDR3: TGTGCCAGCAGAACTTACAATGAGCAGTTCTTC.

The J gene is TRBJ2-1, the V gene TRBV18; D may correspond to TRBD1 or TRBD2 (6 bases each). Deletions cut 7 bases from V and 3 bases from J, with 16 bases between. Germline lookup yields CDR1 KGHSH and CDR2 LQKENI. CDR3 length equals 15 residues. CDR3: CASYGGGGGYNEQFF. The DNA for the CDR3 is TGTGCCAGCTATGGTGGAGGGGGAGGCTACAATGAGCAGTTCTTC.

This chain connects TRBV11-2 to TRBJ1-4, with D uncertain. This CDR3 spans 14 amino acids. The germline V and J ends were trimmed by 3 bases and 6 bases, with 11 bases remaining between them. Germline lookup yields CDR1 SGHAT and CDR2 FQNNGV. CDR3 sequence: CASSFKTGYEKLFF. The CDR3 nucleotides are TGTGCCAGCAGCTTCAAAACGGGTTATGAAAAACTGTTTTTT.

The genes are TRBV7-2 and TRBJ2-2; TRBD2 might be the D (5 bases). Germline loops: CDR1 SGHTA, CDR2 FQGNSA. The CDR3 is made up of 15 amino acids. V was cut by 5 bases and J by 5 bases, with 15 bases left in between. The chain's CDR3 is CASSLQLPGTGELFF. The DNA for the CDR3 is TGTGCCAGCAGCCTACAGCTCCCGGGGACCGGGGAGCTGTTTTTT.

This chain connects TRBV28 to TRBJ1-2, with unresolved D. The V end lost 3 bases, the J end lost 6 bases, and 5 bases lay between the germline ends. This CDR3 is 11 amino acids long. Looked up from germline, CDR1 is MDHEN and CDR2 is SYDVKM. The CDR3, as DNA: TGTGCCAGCAGTTTCATAGATGGCTACACCTTC. Translation: CASSFIDGYTF.

This clone was seen just once. In the same sample, other DNA sequences code for this CDR3. CDR3 protein: CASSVEADTEAFF. As DNA, the CDR3 is TGTGCCAGCAGCGTAGAGGCGGACACTGAAGCTTTCTTT. The V gene is TRBV9, the J gene TRBJ1-1; D not certain. Germline V CDR1 and CDR2: SGDLS, YYNGEE. The CDR3 has 13 residues. V lost 0 bases and J lost 3, with 6 bases in between.

This sequence joins TRBV7-9 and TRBJ1-1; no definite D call. CDR3 length: 14 residues. CDR1 and CDR2 (germline): SEHNR, FQNEAQ (reference sequence). The V gene lost 5 bases and the J gene lost 1 base, with 11 bases spanning the gap. CDR3: CASSPRSKNTEAFF. In DNA form, the CDR3 reads TGTGCCAGCAGCCCCCGGTCTAAGAACACTGAAGCTTTCTTT.

The V call is TRBV6-1, the J call TRBJ1-3; D call uncertain. CDR1 MNHNS and CDR2 SASEGT come from the germline V gene. The V gene lost 10 bases and the J gene lost 0 bases, with 13 bases spanning the gap. The CDR3 is 14 amino acids. In DNA, the CDR3 is TGTGCCACCATACTAGGGTTCTCTGGAAACACCATATATTTT. This sequence encodes CATILGFSGNTIYF.

The V gene is TRBV11-2, the J gene TRBJ2-7, with unresolved D. The CDR3 is made up of 14 amino acids. The ends were cut back, 5 bases at V and 7 bases at J, with 18 bases in the middle. CDR1 and CDR2 from the germline V gene are SGHAT and FQNNGV. The CDR3 sequence is CASSPEIQSNEQYF. CDR3 sequence (DNA): TGTGCCAGCAGCCCAGAGATCCAATCGAATGAGCAGTACTTC.